The 10 T cell receptor beta chains listed next were all sequenced from one sample in a study of blood T cells in healthy people across ages. Sample-barcoded 5' priming and a J-beta primer mix drove a second PCR of roughly 7 to 11 cycles. One entry per CDR3 protein, called by TCRdb with MiXCR from the 5' RACE reads. This sample has some 760,000 distinct CDR3 sequences; 20% to 30% occur once, and the top ten carry approximately 3.7%. This same sample was also part of a study on T cells of mothers and their children.

The sequencing sample was made of blood. The receptors here all came from a boy aged 10-17 years in good health.

In this sample, this clonotype turned up a few times. This chain links TRBV7-2 with TRBJ2-5, with D perhaps matching TRBD2 (6 bases). The length of the CDR3 is 16 residues. Deletions cut 5 bases from V and 4 bases from J, with 20 bases between. The germline V gene has CDR1 SGHTA and CDR2 FQGNSA. The CDR3 is CASSRPLAGSGETQYF. In DNA form, the CDR3 reads TGTGCCAGCAGCCGCCCCCTGGCGGGGAGTGGAGAGACCCAGTACTTC.

The chain uses TRBV7-2 and TRBJ2-1; possibly TRBD1 for D (6 bases). CDR3 size: 16 residues. Trimming stripped 1 base from V and 1 base from J, with 11 bases between. The germline V gene encodes CDR1 SGHTA and CDR2 FQGNSA. CDR3 DNA sequence: TGTGCCAGCAGCTTAGACACAGGGCTGTCCTACAATGAGCAGTTCTTC. Amino acid sequence: CASSLDTGLSYNEQFF.

The DNA for the CDR3 is TGTGCCACCCGGATTCCCAACACAGATACGCAGTATTTT. This codes for CATRIPNTDTQYF. J is TRBJ2-3 and V is TRBV27; D uncertain. The CDR3 runs to 13 residues. In germline, CDR1 is MNHEY, CDR2 SMNVEV (reference sequence). Trimming shortened V by 10 bases and J by 2 bases, and 13 bases separated the two germline ends.

This clonotype was seen more than once but under ten times. This sequence joins TRBV27 and TRBJ2-7; 8 nucleotides align to TRBD1. Germline values: CDR1 MNHEY, CDR2 SMNVEV (reference sequence). This CDR3 spans 14 amino acids. Losses at the gene ends were 5 bases for V and 4 bases for J; bases not matched to a gene: 7. The CDR3 sequence: CASSESGGVYEQYF. The CDR3 region has the DNA TGTGCCAGCAGTGAGTCAGGGGGCGTATACGAGCAGTACTTC.

The table lists this clonotype with a few counts. This sequence joins TRBV7-2 and TRBJ2-5; 7 nucleotides align to TRBD1. Trimming cost V 1 base and J 1 base; bases outside gene matches: 6. Germline V lookup: CDR1 SGHTA, CDR2 FQGNSA. The CDR3 contains 16 residues. This CDR3 reads CASSLGQGQIQETQYF. The CDR3 DNA reads as TGTGCCAGCAGCTTAGGTCAGGGACAGATCCAAGAGACCCAGTACTTC.

CDR3 DNA: TGTGCCAGCAGTTACTTGGGGGGGGGCTCACATGGCTACACCTTC. Amino acid sequence: CASSYLGGGSHGYTF. The gene calls are TRBV6-5 and TRBJ1-2, with D possibly matching TRBD1 (6 bases). Between the trimmed V and J ends, which lost 1 base and 6 bases, there was a span of 15 bases. Germline CDR1 is MNHEY and CDR2 is SVGAGI. The CDR3 is 15 residues long.

About this clonotype itself: The junction differs from germline at one of its ends, possibly a read error. DNA for the CDR3: TGTGCCAGCAGCTTATCCAGACCGAACACTGAAGCTCTCTTT. It translates to CASSLSRPNTEALF. The chain is built from TRBV11-2 and TRBJ1-1; D call uncertain. Germline CDR1 SGHAT, CDR2 FQNNGV. CDR3 size: 14 residues.

Remarks on this clonotype: This may arise from a read error, as a much more abundant clone is one base away. The J gene is TRBJ2-5, the V gene TRBV7-2; D may be TRBD1 (6 bases). The J call may not be correct, given that the DNA end is closer to TRBJ2-7. Per the germline V gene, CDR1 is SGHTA and CDR2 is FQGNSA. CDR3 length equals 16 residues. CDR3 residues: CASRDQDRPSEYEQYF. The CDR3, as DNA: TGTGCCAGCAGGGACCAGGACAGACCGAGCGAGTACGAGCAGTACTTC.

This clonotype was seen a few times. The chain combines TRBV7-9 with TRBJ1-3; weak D call: TRBD1 (6 bases). Trimming took 5 bases from V and 1 from J, leaving 15 bases between them. This CDR3 comprises 16 residues. CDR1 is SEHNR and CDR2 is FQNEAQ in the germline V gene (reference sequence). The CDR3 spells CASSPPTGISGNTIYF. CDR3 nucleotide sequence: TGTGCCAGCAGCCCCCCCACAGGGATATCTGGAAACACCATATATTTT.

V is TRBV28 and J is TRBJ1-1; D gene ambiguous. Trimming left V 6 bases short and J 5 bases short, with 7 bases between. The CDR3 length is 11 residues. Germline V gives CDR1 MDHEN, CDR2 SYDVKM. The CDR3 nucleotides read TGTGCCAGCAGCCTGGAAACTGAAGCTTTCTTT. Translation: CASSLETEAFF.